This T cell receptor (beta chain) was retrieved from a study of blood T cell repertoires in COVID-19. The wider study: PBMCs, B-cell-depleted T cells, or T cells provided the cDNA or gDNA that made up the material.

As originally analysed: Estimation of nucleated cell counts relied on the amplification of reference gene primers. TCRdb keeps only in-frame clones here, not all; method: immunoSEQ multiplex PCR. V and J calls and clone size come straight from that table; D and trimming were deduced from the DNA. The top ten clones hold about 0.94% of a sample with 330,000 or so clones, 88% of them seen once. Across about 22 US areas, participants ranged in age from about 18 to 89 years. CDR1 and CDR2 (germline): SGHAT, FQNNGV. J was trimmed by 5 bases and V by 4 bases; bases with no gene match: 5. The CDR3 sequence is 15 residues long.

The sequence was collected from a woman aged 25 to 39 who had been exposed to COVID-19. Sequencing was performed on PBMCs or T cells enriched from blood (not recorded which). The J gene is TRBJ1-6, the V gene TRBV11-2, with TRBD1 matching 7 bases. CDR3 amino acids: CASSSRQGHNSPLHF. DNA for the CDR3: TGTGCCAGCAGCTCTCGACAGGGTCATAATTCACCCCTCCACTTT. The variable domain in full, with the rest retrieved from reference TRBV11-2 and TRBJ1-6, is EAGVAQSPRYKIIEKRQSVAFWCNPISGHATLYWYQQILGQGPKLLIQFQNNGVVDDSQLPKDRFSAERLKGVDSTLKIQPAKLEDSAVYLCASSSRQGHNSPLHFGNGTRLTVT.